The following is a TCR beta chain sequence with its context. Its antigen is currently unknown. These data are taken from a study of post-analysis software for immune sequencing data. About the research overall: Relapsing-remitting, secondary progressive and progressive-relapsing courses of multiple sclerosis were included.

TCR beta cDNA libraries had unique molecular identifiers. Starting from roughly 1 to 10 million T cells, the study yielded 460,000 or so cDNA molecules. TCRdb itself ran the PCR reads through MiXCR, one entry per CDR3 protein. The table has under 900,000 distinct CDR3 sequences, around 50% seen once; the top ten hold 4.6%. Study-wide points: Patients carried 4 or 5 TRBV segments more frequently than controls did, and TRBV5-6, TRBV5-1 and TRBV20-1 were among them. In multiple sclerosis, normalized Chao1 diversity was significantly below that of controls. Those samples that were prepared in the same batch co-clustered strongly by F measure.

The J segment lost 5 bases and the V segment lost 6 bases, leaving 5 bases of the junction unmatched. Germline V lookup: CDR1 MNHEY, CDR2 SVGAGI. This CDR3 is 15 amino acids long. The chain carries TRBV6-5 and TRBJ1-5; 12 bases are shared with TRBD1. The sequence was collected from a girl between 10 and 17 years old with multiple sclerosis. Material: blood. CDR3 bases: TGTGCCAGCAGCCCGGGACAGGGGGCATATCAGCCCCAGCATTTT. This sequence encodes CASSPGQGAYQPQHF.